This is a list of T cell receptor beta chains from one sample in a study of neurological immune-mediated disorders. TCRdb reprocessed the 5' RACE reads via MiXCR and lists one record per CDR3 protein. In the table there are 55,000 or so distinct CDR3 sequences, over 3.5% of which are singletons. Sequencing was carried out using CD4+ T cells from blood. The receptors here all came from a woman aged 40 to 49 with multiple sclerosis. Each CDR3 is given with its conserved first and last residue. Fields, in order: D gene, J gene, V gene, CDR3 length, clone size, CDR3 DNA, CDR3 protein. D genes are given only for firm matches. Some rows mark clone size as missing; the rest say once, few, many or name a class of expanded clone.

D gene: NA; J gene: TRBJ1-1; V gene: TRBV2; CDR3 length: 13; clone size: once; CDR3 DNA: TGTGCCAGCAGTGAGGGGGAAAACGCAGAAGCTTTCTTT; CDR3 protein: CASSEGENAEAFF
D gene: NA; J gene: TRBJ1-2; V gene: TRBV20-1; CDR3 length: 15; clone size: many; CDR3 DNA: TGCAGTGCTAGAGATCGTGGGCAGGGCTTATACGGCTACACCTTC; CDR3 protein: CSARDRGQGLYGYTF
D gene: TRBD1; J gene: TRBJ1-6; V gene: TRBV5-1; CDR3 length: 15; clone size: many; CDR3 DNA: TGCGCCAGCAGCTGGACGGCAGGGGGTAATTCACCCCTCCACTTT; CDR3 protein: CASSWTAGGNSPLHF
D gene: TRBD2; J gene: TRBJ2-5; V gene: TRBV7-2; CDR3 length: 17; clone size: NA; CDR3 DNA: TGTGCCAGCGGCCCGACTAGCGGGGCGGGTACGGGAGAGACCCAGTACTTC; CDR3 protein: CASGPTSGAGTGETQYF
D gene: TRBD2; J gene: TRBJ2-1; V gene: TRBV2; CDR3 length: 14; clone size: NA; CDR3 DNA: TGTGCCAGCAGTGAGGGGGGGGTCTACAATGAGCAGTTCTTC; CDR3 protein: CASSEGGVYNEQFF
D gene: NA; J gene: TRBJ2-1; V gene: TRBV7-8; CDR3 length: 13; clone size: many; CDR3 DNA: TGTGCCAGCAGCTTAAGGATGGGGGCTGAGCAGTTCTTC; CDR3 protein: CASSLRMGAEQFF
D gene: NA; J gene: TRBJ1-1; V gene: TRBV2; CDR3 length: 15; clone size: many; CDR3 DNA: TGTGCCAGCCGTTCCAAGACAGCTAGTAACACTGAAGCTTTCTTT; CDR3 protein: CASRSKTASNTEAFF
D gene: NA; J gene: TRBJ2-1; V gene: TRBV7-9; CDR3 length: 14; clone size: many; CDR3 DNA: TGTGCCAGCAGCTCAAGACTAAGTGGGGATGAGCAGTTCTTC; CDR3 protein: CASSSRLSGDEQFF
D gene: TRBD1; J gene: TRBJ1-5; V gene: TRBV4-2; CDR3 length: 17; clone size: many; CDR3 DNA: TGTGCCAGCAGCCCCCGGGGACAGGGTGAGGGGAATCAGCCCCAGCATTTT; CDR3 protein: CASSPRGQGEGNQPQHF
D gene: NA; J gene: TRBJ2-5; V gene: TRBV5-1; CDR3 length: 14; clone size: many; CDR3 DNA: TGCGCCAGCAGCTTGGAGCTGGGGAGGGAGACCCAGTACTTC; CDR3 protein: CASSLELGRETQYF
D gene: NA; J gene: TRBJ1-2; V gene: TRBV21-1; CDR3 length: 21; clone size: many; CDR3 DNA: TGTGCCAGCAGCAAAGCGCTTTTTTTTCTGGCCCGGGGCGAATTCGGGAATGGCTACACCTTC; CDR3 protein: CASSKALFFLARGEFGNGYTF
D gene: TRBD1; J gene: TRBJ2-1; V gene: TRBV7-9; CDR3 length: 15; clone size: many; CDR3 DNA: TGTGCCAGCAGCTTTTATGGGACAGGGAGTAATGAGCAGTTCTTC; CDR3 protein: CASSFYGTGSNEQFF
D gene: TRBD1; J gene: TRBJ2-7; V gene: TRBV20-1; CDR3 length: 15; clone size: many; CDR3 DNA: TGCAGTGCTAGAGATCTACAGGGGGGTAACTACGAGCAGTACTTC; CDR3 protein: CSARDLQGGNYEQYF
D gene: NA; J gene: TRBJ2-7; V gene: TRBV15; CDR3 length: 17; clone size: many; CDR3 DNA: TGTGCCACCAGCAGAGATAAAGGGACTTCCTACCCCTACGAGCAGTACTTC; CDR3 protein: CATSRDKGTSYPYEQYF
D gene: TRBD2; J gene: TRBJ2-7; V gene: TRBV18; CDR3 length: 15; clone size: many; CDR3 DNA: TGTGCCAGCTCAGCTGGGAGGGGCCCTATCTACGAGCAGTACTTC; CDR3 protein: CASSAGRGPIYEQYF